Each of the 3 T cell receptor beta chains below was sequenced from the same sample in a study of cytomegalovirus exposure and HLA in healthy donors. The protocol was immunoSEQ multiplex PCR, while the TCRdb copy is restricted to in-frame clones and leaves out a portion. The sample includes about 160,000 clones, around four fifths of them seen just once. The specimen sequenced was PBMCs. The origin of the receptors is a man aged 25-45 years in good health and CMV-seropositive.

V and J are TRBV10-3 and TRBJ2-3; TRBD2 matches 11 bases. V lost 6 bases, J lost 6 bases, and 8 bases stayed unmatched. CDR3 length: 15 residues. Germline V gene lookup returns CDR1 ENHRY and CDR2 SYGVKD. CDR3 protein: CAIRLTSGVMDTQYF. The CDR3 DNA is TGTGCCATCAGATTGACTAGCGGGGTTATGGATACGCAGTATTTT.

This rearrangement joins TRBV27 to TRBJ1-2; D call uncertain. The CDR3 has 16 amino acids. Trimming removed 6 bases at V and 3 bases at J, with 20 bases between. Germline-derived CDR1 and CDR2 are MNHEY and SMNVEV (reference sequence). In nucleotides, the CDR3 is TGTGCCAGCAGGTTAACCCCTTCGGGAGGGCACTATGGCTACACCTTC. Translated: CASRLTPSGGHYGYTF.

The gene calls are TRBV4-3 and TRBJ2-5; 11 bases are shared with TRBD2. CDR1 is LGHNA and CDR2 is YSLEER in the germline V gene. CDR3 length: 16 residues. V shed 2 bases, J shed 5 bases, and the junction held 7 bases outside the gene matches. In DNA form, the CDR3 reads TGCGCCAGCAGCCAATCATTAGCGGGGGGGTGGGAGACCCAGTACTTC. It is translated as CASSQSLAGGWETQYF.